The present TCR beta chain was sequenced within a study of vaccination and CD4 T cells after COVID-19 (dated by TCRdb to about 2022). Concerning the study at large: Every convalescent patient had a positive nasal swab PCR test for SARS-CoV-2, with mild disease in several patients and severe disease in one. Post-vaccine blood samples were collected a median of about 69 days after the second vaccine dose, ranging from about 13 to 241 days. Participants got two doses of the Pfizer-BioNTech BNT162b2 vaccine (n=8) or two doses of the Moderna mRNA-1273 vaccine (n=2). As controls, cultures received a CEFX viral epitope pool (the positive control), an HIV-1 Nef peptide pool (the negative control), or no peptide at all. The spike-specific CD4+ TCR repertoire was compared before and after mRNA vaccination in 10 COVID-19 convalescent patients and several infection-naive healthy vaccine recipients. Culture stimuli were overlapping spike peptide pools from SARS-CoV-2 and from the common cold coronaviruses HCoV-NL63, HCoV-OC43 and HCoV-229E. Post-COVID blood samples from convalescent patients were collected a median of approximately 93 days after diagnosis, with a range of roughly 30 to 161 days. In the convalescent cohort there were six males and four females, among whom were two Hispanic individuals, seven Caucasians, two Asians and one multiracial person. General findings and caveats noted by the study authors: Among convalescent patients, a median around 83% of the SARS-CoV-2-reactive clones seen after vaccination appeared only after vaccination, which suggests priming specific to the vaccine. Of the vaccine-specific clones found in convalescent patients, nearly all (304 of 307) were mono-reactive for SARS-CoV-2 spike instead of being cross-reactive with common cold coronaviruses. The number of convalescent patients in the study was relatively small, and the study did not examine early timepoints following natural infection. The median count of SARS-CoV-2-reactive clonotypes went up from around 20 after infection to about 40 after vaccination, although the change was not significant.

This clonotype showed up just a few times. Its specific antigen is unknown. No quality values exist for individual bases; no much larger clone is one base distant. Library method: PCR. DNA from cultured CD4+ T cells was subjected to TCR sequencing with the Oncomine TCR Beta short-read assay at the Johns Hopkins FTIC core. The QIAamp micro DNA kit was used to extract genomic DNA from the cultured CD4+ T cells. Oncomine TCR Beta libraries made from cultured CD4+ T cells were pooled using unique dual indexes and sequenced on an Illumina iSeq 100. The paper's processing steps were these. Non-productive sequences were filtered out, and CDR3s that did not start with C, did not end with F or W, or were shorter than 7 amino acids were discarded. Antigen-specific clonotypes were identified using the MANAFEST web application through comparison of peptide-stimulated wells with reference and other culture wells. Positive clones required FDR below 0.05, an odds ratio above 5, and productive frequency above 0.1% in at least two of three replicate wells. A clonotype counted as cross-reactive if it showed significant expansion both in the SARS-CoV-2 spike wells and in at least one common cold coronavirus spike condition. Using R version 3.6.1, CDR3 homology was evaluated through Levenshtein distances (stringdist) along with unrooted phylogenetic trees (ape). Starting from the raw public reads, TCRdb applied fastp trimming at Q25, assembled clones with MiXCR and retained in-frame beta chains. Records with the same CDR3 protein are collapsed into one entry carrying the most frequent genes and DNA. The V and J calls here are based on TCRdb, not the publication. This sample comprises some 16,000 distinct CDR3 sequences, approximately 52% of them detected only once. Roughly an eighth of the sample is in the top ten clones.

For CDR1 and CDR2, the germline V gene lists MNHNS and SASEGT. There are 12 amino acids in the CDR3, from cysteine to phenylalanine inclusive. The only DNA kept is the CDR3, 36 bases in frame from the first base. V is pared back by 6 bases and J by 5 bases, with 10 bases lying between the germline termini. The treatment or condition label on this specimen signifies: approximately nine-day PBMC culture with coronavirus spike peptide pools or control peptides (ViraFEST assay). The ViraFEST assay was used in the study, in which antigen-specific T cells were expanded with peptide pools and expanded clonotypes were subsequently identified by TCR sequencing. The convalescent patients' positive SARS-CoV-2 PCR tests fell between March and December 2020, which was before the Alpha, Beta and Delta variants emerged in the United States. About 2 million PBMCs per well were cultured in IMDM with roughly 5% human AB serum and 9 to 10 IU/ml IL-2, plus 10 ug/ml peptide pools. Half of the culture medium was replaced with fresh IL-2-containing medium on days 3 and 7. CD4+ T cells were isolated after approximately ten days of culture through negative selection using the EasySep CD4+ T cell isolation kit. Ficoll-Paque Plus gradient centrifugation was used to isolate PBMCs from whole blood, and the isolated PBMCs were then either used fresh or cryopreserved at -140C. Culture conditions were generally each tested in triplicate wells.

Input material: CD4+ T cells from blood, cultured in vitro. The rearranged chain carries TRBV6-1 and TRBJ2-5; TRBD2 is a weak D gene call, 5 bases matching. This receptor was identified in a human donor who had recovered from COVID-19. The DNA reads TGTGCCAGCAGGCGGAGAGGGGAGACCCAGTACTTC. This yields the protein CASRRRGETQYF.